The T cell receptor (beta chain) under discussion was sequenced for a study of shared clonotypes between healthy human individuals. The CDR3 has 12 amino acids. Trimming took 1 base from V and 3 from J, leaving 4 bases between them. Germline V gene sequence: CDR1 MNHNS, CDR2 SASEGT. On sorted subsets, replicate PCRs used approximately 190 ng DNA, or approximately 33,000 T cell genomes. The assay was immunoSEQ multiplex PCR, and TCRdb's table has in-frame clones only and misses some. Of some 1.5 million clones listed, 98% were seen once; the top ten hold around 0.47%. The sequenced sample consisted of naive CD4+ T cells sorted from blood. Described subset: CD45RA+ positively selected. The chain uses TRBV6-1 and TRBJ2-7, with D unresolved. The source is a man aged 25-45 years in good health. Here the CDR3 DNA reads TGTGCCAGCAGTGAAGGCCTCTACGAGCAGTACTTC. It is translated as CASSEGLYEQYF.